This T cell receptor beta chain appears in the sequencing data of a study of response to subunit inactivated influenza vaccine. This clonotype was found many times. Germline V gene data show CDR1 as SQVTM and CDR2 as ANQGSEA. V shed 3 bases and J 4 bases; nucleotides not matched to a gene: 2. The CDR3 contains 13 residues. TCRdb recomputed calls from the RT-PCR reads with MiXCR, one row per CDR3 protein. The sample consists of 450,000 to 500,000 distinct CDR3 sequences, over 9.5% of them appearing once. This TCR was sampled from a man in his fifties or sixties who received an inactivated influenza vaccine. The chain uses TRBV29-1 and TRBJ1-1, with 10 bases matching TRBD1. The specimen comprised PBMCs from blood, sampled roughly 45 days after vaccination. The CDR3 DNA reads TGCAGCGTTGAGAGGGACAGGGGCACTGAAGCTTTCTTT. It specifies CSVERDRGTEAFF.